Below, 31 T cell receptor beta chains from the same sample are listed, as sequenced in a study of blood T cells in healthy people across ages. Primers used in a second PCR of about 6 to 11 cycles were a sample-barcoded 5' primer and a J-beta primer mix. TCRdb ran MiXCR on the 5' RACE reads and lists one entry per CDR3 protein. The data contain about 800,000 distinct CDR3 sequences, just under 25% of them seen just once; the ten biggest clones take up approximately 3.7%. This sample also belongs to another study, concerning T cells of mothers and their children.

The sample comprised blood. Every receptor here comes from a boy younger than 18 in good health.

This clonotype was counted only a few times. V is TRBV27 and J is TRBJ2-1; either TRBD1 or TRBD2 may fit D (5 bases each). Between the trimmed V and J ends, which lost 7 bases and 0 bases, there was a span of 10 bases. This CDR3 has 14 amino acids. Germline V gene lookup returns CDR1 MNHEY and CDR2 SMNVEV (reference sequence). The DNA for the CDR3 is TGTGCCAGCAAGAAGGGGAGCTCCTACAATGAGCAGTTCTTC. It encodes CASKKGSSYNEQFF.

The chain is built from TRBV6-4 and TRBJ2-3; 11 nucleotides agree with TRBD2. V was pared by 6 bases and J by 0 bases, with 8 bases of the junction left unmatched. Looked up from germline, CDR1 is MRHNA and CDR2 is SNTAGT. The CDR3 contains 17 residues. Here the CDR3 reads CASSQGLAATSTDTQYF. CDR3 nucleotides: TGTGCCAGCAGCCAGGGACTAGCGGCAACTAGCACAGATACGCAGTATTTT.

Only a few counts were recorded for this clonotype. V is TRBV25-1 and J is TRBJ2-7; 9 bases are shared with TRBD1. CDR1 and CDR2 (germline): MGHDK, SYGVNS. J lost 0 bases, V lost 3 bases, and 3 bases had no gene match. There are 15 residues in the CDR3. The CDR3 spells CASSDGTGNSYEQYF. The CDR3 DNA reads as TGTGCCAGCAGTGACGGGACAGGGAACTCCTACGAGCAGTACTTC.

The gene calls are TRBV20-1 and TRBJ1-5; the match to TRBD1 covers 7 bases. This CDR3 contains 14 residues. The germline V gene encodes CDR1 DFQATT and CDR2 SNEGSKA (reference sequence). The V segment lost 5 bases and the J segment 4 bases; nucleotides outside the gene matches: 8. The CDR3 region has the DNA TGCAGTGCTTTCCGACAGGGTGGTAATCAGCCCCAGCATTTT. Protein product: CSAFRQGGNQPQHF.

DNA for the CDR3: TGTGCCAGCAGTGAGGGTAGCGGGGGGGCCGATGAGCAGTTCTTC. Its protein product is CASSEGSGGADEQFF. This chain joins TRBV6-4 and TRBJ2-1; TRBD2 aligns across 11 bases. There are 15 residues in the CDR3. The V segment lost 3 bases and the J segment 8 bases; nucleotides outside the gene matches: 6. The germline V gene has CDR1 MRHNA and CDR2 SNTAGT.

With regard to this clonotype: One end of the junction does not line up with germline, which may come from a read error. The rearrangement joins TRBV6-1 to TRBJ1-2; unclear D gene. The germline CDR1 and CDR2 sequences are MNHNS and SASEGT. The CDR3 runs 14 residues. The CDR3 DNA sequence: TGTGTCAGCAGTGAACGGGTCAGAGGCGATGGCTACACCTTC. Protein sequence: CVSSERVRGDGYTF.

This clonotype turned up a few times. As DNA, the CDR3 is TGTGCCAGCAGCCAAATAGGTGAGCAGTACTTC. It encodes CASSQIGEQYF. The chain uses TRBV3-1 and TRBJ2-5; the D is unclear. Trimming took 2 bases from V and 11 from J, leaving 9 bases between them. From germline, CDR1 is LGHDT and CDR2 YNNKEL (reference sequence). The CDR3 consists of 11 residues.

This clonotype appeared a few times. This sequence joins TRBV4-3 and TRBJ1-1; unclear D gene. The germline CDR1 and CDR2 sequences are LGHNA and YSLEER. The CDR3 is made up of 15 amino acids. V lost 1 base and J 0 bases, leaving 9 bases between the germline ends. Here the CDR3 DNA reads TGCGCCAGCAGCCAAGTTTTCTCCGTGAACACTGAAGCTTTCTTT. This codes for CASSQVFSVNTEAFF.

CDR3 region: CASSLGPNNQPQHF. In DNA, the CDR3 is TGTGCCAGCAGTTTGGGTCCGAACAATCAGCCCCAGCATTTT. The rearrangement uses TRBV28 and TRBJ1-5; no definite D call. Germline loops: CDR1 MDHEN, CDR2 SYDVKM. This CDR3 is built from 14 residues. V lost 3 bases to trimming and J lost 3 bases, with 9 bases between them.

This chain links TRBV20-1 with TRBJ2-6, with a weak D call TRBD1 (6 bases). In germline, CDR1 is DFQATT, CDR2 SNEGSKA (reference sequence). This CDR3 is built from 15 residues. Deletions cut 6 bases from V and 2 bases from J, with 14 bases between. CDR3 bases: TGCAGTGCCGCCAAAACAGGGACTGGGGCCAACGTCCTGACTTTC. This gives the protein CSAAKTGTGANVLTF.

Here the CDR3 reads CASSLMGLAAYEQYF. The DNA of the CDR3 is TGCGCCAGCAGCTTGATGGGACTAGCGGCCTACGAGCAGTACTTC. The chain links TRBV5-1 to TRBJ2-7; 11 bases agree with TRBD2. CDR1 is SGHRS and CDR2 is YFSETQ in the germline V gene. This CDR3 comprises 15 residues. V gave up 1 base and J gave up 2 bases; unmatched junction bases: 2.

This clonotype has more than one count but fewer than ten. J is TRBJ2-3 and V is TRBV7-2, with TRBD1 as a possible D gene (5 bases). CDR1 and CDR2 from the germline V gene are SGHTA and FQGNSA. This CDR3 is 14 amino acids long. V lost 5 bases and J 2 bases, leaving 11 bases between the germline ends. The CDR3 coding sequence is TGTGCCAGCAGCCTTGACAGTCACACAGATACGCAGTATTTT. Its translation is CASSLDSHTDTQYF.

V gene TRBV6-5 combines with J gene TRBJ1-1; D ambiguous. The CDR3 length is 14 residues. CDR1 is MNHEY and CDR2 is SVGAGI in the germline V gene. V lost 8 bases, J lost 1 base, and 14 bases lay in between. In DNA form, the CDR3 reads TGTGCCAGCTGGCCCCCCGGGGAGAACACTGAAGCTTTCTTT. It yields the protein CASWPPGENTEAFF.

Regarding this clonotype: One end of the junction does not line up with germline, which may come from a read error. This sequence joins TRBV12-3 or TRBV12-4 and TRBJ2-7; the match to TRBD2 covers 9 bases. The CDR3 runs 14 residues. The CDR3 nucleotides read TGTGCCGGCAGTTTAGATAGCGGGAGTGGCGAGCAGTACTTC. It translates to CAGSLDSGSGEQYF.

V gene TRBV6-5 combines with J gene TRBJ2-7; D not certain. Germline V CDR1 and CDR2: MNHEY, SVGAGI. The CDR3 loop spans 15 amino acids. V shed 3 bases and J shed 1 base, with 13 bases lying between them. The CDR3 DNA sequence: TGTGCCAGCAGTTATGGTCGTTCCGGGTCCTACGAGCAGTACTTC. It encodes CASSYGRSGSYEQYF.

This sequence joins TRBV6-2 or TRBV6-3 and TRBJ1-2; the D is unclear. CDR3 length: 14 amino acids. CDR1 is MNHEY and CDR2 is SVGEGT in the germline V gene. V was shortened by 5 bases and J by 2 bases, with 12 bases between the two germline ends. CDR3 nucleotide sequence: TGTGCCAGCAGTCGACATCAGGAGAACTATGGCTACACCTTC. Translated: CASSRHQENYGYTF.

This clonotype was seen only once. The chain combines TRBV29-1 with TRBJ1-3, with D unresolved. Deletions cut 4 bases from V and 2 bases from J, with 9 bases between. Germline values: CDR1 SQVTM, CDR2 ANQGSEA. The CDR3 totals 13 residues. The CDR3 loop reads CSVVKAAGNTIYF. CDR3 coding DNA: TGCAGCGTTGTAAAAGCCGCTGGAAACACCATATATTTT.

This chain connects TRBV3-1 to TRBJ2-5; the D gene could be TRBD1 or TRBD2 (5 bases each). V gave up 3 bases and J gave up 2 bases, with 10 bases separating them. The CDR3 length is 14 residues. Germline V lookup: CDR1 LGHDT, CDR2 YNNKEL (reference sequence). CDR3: CASSQGTIQETQYF. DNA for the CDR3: TGTGCCAGCAGCCAGGGGACCATACAAGAGACCCAGTACTTC.

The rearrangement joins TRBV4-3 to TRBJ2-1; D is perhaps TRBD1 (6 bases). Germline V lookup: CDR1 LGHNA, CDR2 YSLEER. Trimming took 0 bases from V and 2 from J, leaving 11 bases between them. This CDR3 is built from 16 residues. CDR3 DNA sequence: TGCGCCAGCAGCCAAGACCGACAGGAGGCCTACAATGAGCAGTTCTTC. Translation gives CASSQDRQEAYNEQFF.

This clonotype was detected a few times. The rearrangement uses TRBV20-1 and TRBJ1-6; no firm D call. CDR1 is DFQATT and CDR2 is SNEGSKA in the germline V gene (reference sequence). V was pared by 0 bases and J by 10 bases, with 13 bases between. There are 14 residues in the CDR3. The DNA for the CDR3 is TGCAGTGCTAGAGATCTGGGTTACGGATCACCCCTCCACTTT. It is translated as CSARDLGYGSPLHF.

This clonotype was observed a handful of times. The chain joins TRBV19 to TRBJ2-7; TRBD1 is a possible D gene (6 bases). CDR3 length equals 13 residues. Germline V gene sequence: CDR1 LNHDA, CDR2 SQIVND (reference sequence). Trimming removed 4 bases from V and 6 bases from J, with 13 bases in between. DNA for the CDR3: TGTGCCAGTAGTACCGCCTGGGGGCGCGAGCAGTACTTC. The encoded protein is CASSTAWGREQYF.

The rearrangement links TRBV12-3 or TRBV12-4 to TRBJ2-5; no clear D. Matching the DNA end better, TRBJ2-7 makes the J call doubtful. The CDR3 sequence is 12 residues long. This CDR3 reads CASSFVEDEQYF. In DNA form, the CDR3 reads TGTGCCAGCAGTTTTGTGGAAGACGAGCAGTACTTC.

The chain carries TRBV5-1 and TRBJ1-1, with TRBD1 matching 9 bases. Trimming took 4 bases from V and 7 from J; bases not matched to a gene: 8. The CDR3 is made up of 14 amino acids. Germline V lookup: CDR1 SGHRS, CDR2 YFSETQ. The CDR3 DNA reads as TGCGCCAGCAGCCGGACAGGGGACAGGGTTGAAGCTTTCTTT. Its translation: CASSRTGDRVEAFF.

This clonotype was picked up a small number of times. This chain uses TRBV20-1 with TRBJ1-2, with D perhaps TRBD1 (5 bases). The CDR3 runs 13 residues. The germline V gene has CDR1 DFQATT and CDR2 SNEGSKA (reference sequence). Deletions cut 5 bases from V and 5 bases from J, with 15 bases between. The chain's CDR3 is CSAPLGVRYGYTF. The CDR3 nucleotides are TGCAGTGCTCCCTTGGGGGTTCGATATGGCTACACCTTC.

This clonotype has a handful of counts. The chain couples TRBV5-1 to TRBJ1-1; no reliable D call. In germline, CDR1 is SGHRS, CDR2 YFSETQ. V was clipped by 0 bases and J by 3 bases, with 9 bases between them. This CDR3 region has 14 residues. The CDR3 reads CASSLAGVYTEAFF. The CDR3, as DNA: TGCGCCAGCAGCTTGGCCGGGGTTTACACTGAAGCTTTCTTT.

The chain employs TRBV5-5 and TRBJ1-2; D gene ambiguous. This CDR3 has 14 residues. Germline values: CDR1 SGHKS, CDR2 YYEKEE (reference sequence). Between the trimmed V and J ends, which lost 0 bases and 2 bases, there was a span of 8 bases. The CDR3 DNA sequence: TGTGCCAGCAGCTTGGCGGTAGGGAACTATGGCTACACCTTC. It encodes CASSLAVGNYGYTF. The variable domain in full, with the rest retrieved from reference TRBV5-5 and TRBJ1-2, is DAGVTQSPTHLIKTRGQQVTLRCSPISGHKSVSWYQQVLGQGPQFIFQYYEKEERGRGNFPDRFSARQFPNYSSELNVNALLLGDSALYLCASSLAVGNYGYTFGSGTRLTVV.

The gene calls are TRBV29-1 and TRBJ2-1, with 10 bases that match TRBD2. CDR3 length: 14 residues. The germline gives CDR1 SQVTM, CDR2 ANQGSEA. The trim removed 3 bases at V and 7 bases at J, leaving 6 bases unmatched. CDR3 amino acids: CSVDGAGGGNEQFF. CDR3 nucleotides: TGCAGCGTTGATGGAGCGGGAGGGGGAAATGAGCAGTTCTTC.

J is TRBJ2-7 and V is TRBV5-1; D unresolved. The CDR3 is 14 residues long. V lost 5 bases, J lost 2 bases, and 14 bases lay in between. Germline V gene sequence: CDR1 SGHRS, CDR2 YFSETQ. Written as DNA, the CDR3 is TGCGCCAGCAGGTCTACAGCCTCTACCTACGAGCAGTACTTC. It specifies CASRSTASTYEQYF.

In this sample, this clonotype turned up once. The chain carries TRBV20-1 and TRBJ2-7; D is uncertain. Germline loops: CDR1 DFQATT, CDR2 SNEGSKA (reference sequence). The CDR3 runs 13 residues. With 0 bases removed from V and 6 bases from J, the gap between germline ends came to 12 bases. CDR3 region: CSARDGLGSEQYF. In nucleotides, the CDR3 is TGCAGTGCTAGAGATGGTTTGGGCAGCGAGCAGTACTTC.

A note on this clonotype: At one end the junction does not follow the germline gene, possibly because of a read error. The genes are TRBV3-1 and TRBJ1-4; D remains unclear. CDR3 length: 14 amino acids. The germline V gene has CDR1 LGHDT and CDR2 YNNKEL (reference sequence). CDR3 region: CASSQDRGLERLFF. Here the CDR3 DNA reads TGTGCCAGCAGCCAAGATCGTGGACTTGAAAGACTGTTTTTT.

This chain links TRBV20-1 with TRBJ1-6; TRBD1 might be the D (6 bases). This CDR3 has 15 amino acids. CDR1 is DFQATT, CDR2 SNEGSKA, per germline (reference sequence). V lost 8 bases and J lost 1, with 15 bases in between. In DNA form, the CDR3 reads TGCAGTACGGGGGGCCCGTTATCCTATAATTCACCCCTCCACTTT. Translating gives CSTGGPLSYNSPLHF.